What follows is one T cell receptor (beta chain) and its context. This entry belongs to a study of blood T cell repertoires in COVID-19. The wider study: Material from acute and convalescent COVID-19 was sourced from the United States, Italy and Spain. PBMCs, B-cell-depleted T cells, or T cells were the source of the cDNA or gDNA that made up the material.

Deletions cut 7 bases from V and 5 bases from J, with 15 bases between. The CDR3 length is 14 residues. Germline values: CDR1 MNHEY, CDR2 SVGAGI. In the original analysis: Scientists estimated how many nucleated cells there were by amplifying reference gene primers. The method was immunoSEQ multiplex PCR; TCRdb's version includes in-frame clones alone and lacks a portion of them. V, J and clone size reflect that table, while D and trimming were determined from the DNA. The sample holds roughly 390,000 clones, 85% seen once. The TCR comes from a woman aged 18-35 years with acute or convalescent COVID-19. Sequencing was performed on peripheral blood. The chain carries TRBV6-5 and TRBJ1-3, with D tentatively TRBD1 (6 bases). The CDR3 region is CASTRGGERNTIYF. CDR3 bases: TGTGCCAGCACCCGAGGGGGGGAACGAAACACCATATATTTT.